This entry lists 22 T cell receptor beta chains sequenced from one sample in a study of CD8+CD57+ T cells in acquired aplastic anemia. Sequencing involved patients with CD8+CD57+ cell expansion previously shown by flow cytometry. Profiling of TCR beta VDJ combinations and CDR3 sequences used genomic DNA as template. TCRdb ran MiXCR on the reads and lists one entry per CDR3 protein. The sample lists 400,000 to 600,000 distinct CDR3 sequences; roughly 34% were seen once. Sequencing was carried out using sorted CD4+, CD8+, or CD8+CD57+ T cells (not recorded which) from PBMCs. The receptor source for this set is a human donor with aplastic anemia.

This clonotype was counted between two and nine times. This sequence may be a read error, since a much larger clone differs from it by one base. The chain is built from TRBV2 and TRBJ1-1, with D unresolved. Germline V gives CDR1 SNHLY, CDR2 FYNNEI. V lost 4 bases and J lost 3, with 9 bases in between. This CDR3 has 13 residues. CDR3 in DNA: TGTGCCAGCAGTGCGACAAGTTACACTGAAGCTTTCTTT. It codes for CASSATSYTEAFF.

This clonotype was seen a handful of times. The V gene is TRBV25-1, the J gene TRBJ1-4; no definite D call. The CDR3 loop spans 16 amino acids. Germline CDR1 is MGHDK and CDR2 is SYGVNS. V was pared by 3 bases and J by 4 bases, with 15 bases between. The CDR3 coding sequence is TGTGCCAGCAGTGAGGCGCAGCGGGGAATTAATGAAAAACTGTTTTTT. It codes for CASSEAQRGINEKLFF. Complete variable domain (other parts from reference TRBV25-1 and TRBJ1-4): EADIYQTPRYLVIGTGKKITLECSQTMGHDKMYWYQQDPGMELHLIHYSYGVNSTEKGDLSSESTVSRIRTEHFPLTLESARPSHTSQYLCASSEAQRGINEKLFFGSGTQLSVL.

There are a few counts of this clonotype. This may be a read error, as it is one base from a much larger clone. The rearrangement links TRBV7-9 to TRBJ1-2; no reliable D call. Germline V gene data show CDR1 as SEHNR and CDR2 as FQNEAQ (reference sequence). There are 15 residues in the CDR3. This chain's CDR3 is CASSVEEISRNGCTF. The CDR3 DNA is TGTGCCAGCAGCGTAGAGGAGATATCGAGAAATGGCTGCACCTTC.

The chain has TRBV9 and TRBJ2-5; D is perhaps TRBD1 or TRBD2 (5 bases each). The CDR3 length is 15 residues. Trimming removed 2 bases at V and 7 bases at J, with 18 bases between. Germline V gene data show CDR1 as SGDLS and CDR2 as YYNGEE. The CDR3 DNA sequence: TGTGCCAGCAGCGTCCGGGACGGCAATCTAGCGACCCAGTACTTC. Its protein product is CASSVRDGNLATQYF.

V and J are TRBV11-2 and TRBJ2-7; D may be TRBD1 (6 bases). Trimming took off 0 bases at V and 0 bases at J, with 9 bases between the two ends. This CDR3 comprises 15 residues. The germline CDR1 and CDR2 sequences are SGHAT and FQNNGV. The CDR3 nucleotides are TGTGCCAGCAGCTTAGATGGACAGAGCTCCTACGAGCAGTACTTC. Its translation is CASSLDGQSSYEQYF.

The CDR3 DNA reads as TGTGCCAGCAGTTCCCCTTCGACAGGGACGAACACTGAAGCTTTCTTT. Amino acids: CASSSPSTGTNTEAFF. J is TRBJ1-1 and V is TRBV7-2, with 7 bases that match TRBD1. The CDR3 is 16 amino acids. Germline V gene lookup returns CDR1 SGHTA and CDR2 FQGNSA. V lost 6 bases to trimming and J lost 1 base; unmatched junction nucleotides: 11.

Comments on this clonotype: A much larger clone differs by one base, so this may be a read error. The rearrangement joins TRBV24-1 to TRBJ2-1, with 7 bases aligning to TRBD2. The J call could be wrong; TRBJ2-7 is a better fit for the DNA end. This CDR3 has 15 amino acids. CDR1 and CDR2 (germline): KGHDR, SFDVKD. The CDR3 bases are TGTGCCACCAGTGAGGCCGCGGGAGCCTACAATGAGCAGTACTTC. Its translation is CATSEAAGAYNEQYF.

This chain joins TRBV5-1 and TRBJ2-5; D remains unclear. CDR3 size: 15 residues. Per the germline V gene, CDR1 is SGHRS and CDR2 is YFSETQ. The V end was cut by 4 bases, the J end by 0 bases, with 13 bases between. The CDR3 sequence is CASSPPTGYQETQYF. CDR3 bases: TGCGCCAGCAGCCCGCCGACGGGTTACCAAGAGACCCAGTACTTC.

In its sample, this clonotype was seen many times. CDR3 in DNA: TGCAGTGCTAGTTCGTTTGGGACAGGGCGAAGCTACACCTTC. Its translation: CSASSFGTGRSYTF. This chain uses TRBV20-1 with TRBJ1-2, with TRBD1 matching over 9 bases. J gave up 9 bases and V 3 bases, and 11 bases lay outside the gene matches. The length of the CDR3 is 14 residues. Germline CDR1 reads DFQATT; CDR2 reads SNEGSKA (reference sequence).

V and J are TRBV29-1 and TRBJ1-5; 9 bases are a match to TRBD1. The CDR3 is 18 residues long. V lost 0 bases, J lost 5 bases, and 14 bases stayed unmatched. Germline V CDR1 and CDR2: SQVTM, ANQGSEA. This CDR3 reads CSVEDRFGTGTGYQPQHF. The CDR3 DNA is TGCAGCGTTGAAGATCGGTTCGGGACAGGGACGGGGTATCAGCCCCAGCATTTT.

Details on this clonotype: A single base separates this from a much larger clone, so it may be a read error. The rearrangement links TRBV5-1 to TRBJ1-6; D possibly corresponds to TRBD1 (5 bases). CDR1 and CDR2 (germline): SGHRS, YFSETQ. CDR3 length: 14 residues. The CDR3: CASRERTDGAPPHF. The CDR3 DNA reads TGTGCCAGCAGGGAAAGGACGGACGGGGCACCCCCCCACTTT.

In its sample, this clonotype was seen many times. The genes are TRBV10-3 and TRBJ2-3; D gene unclear. The CDR3 is made up of 11 amino acids. The germline gives CDR1 ENHRY, CDR2 SYGVKD. With 3 bases removed from V and 2 bases from J, the gap between germline ends came to 0 bases. The CDR3 protein is CAISDTDTQYF. CDR3 nucleotides: TGTGCCATCAGTGACACAGATACGCAGTATTTT.

V gene TRBV19 combines with J gene TRBJ1-5; D is unresolved. This CDR3 has 15 residues. From germline, CDR1 is LNHDA and CDR2 SQIVND (reference sequence). V was pared by 1 base and J by 5 bases, with 12 bases between. The DNA for the CDR3 is TGTGCCAGTAGTATAGGGGCGCAGGATTATCAGCCCCAGCATTTT. This codes for CASSIGAQDYQPQHF.

The V call is TRBV6-1, the J call TRBJ1-5; no definite D call. CDR3 length: 14 residues. V was cut by 1 base and J by 0 bases, with 4 bases left in between. CDR1 is MNHNS and CDR2 is SASEGT in the germline V gene. The CDR3 DNA reads TGTGCCAGCAGTGAAGGACTTAGCAATCAGCCCCAGCATTTT. Translation gives CASSEGLSNQPQHF.

The count of this clonotype is one. Germline is not matched at one junction end, which may reflect a read error. This rearrangement joins TRBV29-1 to TRBJ2-2; TRBD2 aligns across 7 bases. The CDR3 has 16 amino acids. Germline V gene data show CDR1 as SQVTM and CDR2 as ANQGSEA. CDR3 protein: CSVRPSQRDYTGGLFF. In nucleotides, the CDR3 is TGCAGCGTTCGCCCCTCCCAGCGGGATTACACCGGGGGGCTGTTTTTT.

J is TRBJ1-1 and V is TRBV29-1; unclear D gene. The V and J ends lost 5 bases and 5 bases respectively, with 12 bases between them. The CDR3 totals 12 residues. Per the germline V gene, CDR1 is SQVTM and CDR2 is ANQGSEA. The DNA of the CDR3 is TGCAGCGTTCTAAACCGCTGGACTGAAGCTTTCTTT. Translation gives CSVLNRWTEAFF.

V and J are TRBV6-5 and TRBJ1-1; D is unresolved. The CDR3 has 14 residues. Trimming shortened V by 2 bases and J by 7 bases, and 14 bases separated the two germline ends. Germline V gives CDR1 MNHEY, CDR2 SVGAGI. The CDR3 coding sequence is TGTGCCAGCAGTTACAGCTGGGGTCGGATTGAAGCTTTCTTT. It specifies CASSYSWGRIEAFF.

The chain combines TRBV20-1 with TRBJ2-3, with no clear D. Germline CDR1 is DFQATT and CDR2 is SNEGSKA (reference sequence). The CDR3 length is 11 residues. Trimming removed 6 bases from V and 6 bases from J, with 10 bases in between. As DNA, the CDR3 is TGCAGTGCAACCGTCCCGGATACGCAGTATTTT. Encoded protein: CSATVPDTQYF.

This clonotype was picked up a small number of times. The chain links TRBV7-2 to TRBJ1-1; D perhaps matches TRBD1 (5 bases). The CDR3 consists of 14 residues. CDR1 SGHTA and CDR2 FQGNSA come from the germline V gene. Trimming removed 4 bases from V and 3 bases from J, with 12 bases in between. CDR3 amino acids: CASSSGRGDTEAFF. CDR3 nucleotides: TGTGCCAGCAGCTCGGGACGAGGGGACACTGAAGCTTTCTTT.

The chain carries TRBV2 and TRBJ2-2; D is possibly TRBD1 (6 bases). Trimming removed 5 bases from V and 9 bases from J, with 19 bases in between. The CDR3 extends over 15 amino acids. In germline, CDR1 is SNHLY, CDR2 FYNNEI. The CDR3 loop is CASSWTASPHWELFF. The CDR3 DNA sequence: TGTGCCAGCAGTTGGACAGCATCACCGCACTGGGAGCTGTTTTTT.

In this sample, this clonotype turned up a few times. V usage is TRBV20-1 and J usage is TRBJ1-1, with TRBD1 matching over 8 bases. The CDR3 extends over 13 amino acids. Trimming cost V 5 bases and J 5 bases; bases outside gene matches: 7. Germline CDR1 reads DFQATT; CDR2 reads SNEGSKA (reference sequence). CDR3: CSAPQGAETEAFF. The CDR3 DNA is TGCAGTGCTCCCCAGGGGGCCGAGACTGAAGCTTTCTTT.

The chain joins TRBV24-1 to TRBJ2-2, with a possible D match to TRBD1 (5 bases). Trimming removed 8 bases at V and 2 bases at J, with 14 bases between. CDR3 length equals 15 residues. Germline V gene lookup returns CDR1 KGHDR and CDR2 SFDVKD. The DNA of the CDR3 is TGTGCCACCAAGCCGAACAGGAGTAACACCGGGGAGCTGTTTTTT. It encodes CATKPNRSNTGELFF.